One sample yielded the 27 T cell receptor beta chains listed below, sequenced in a study of blood T cell repertoires in COVID-19. The method was immunoSEQ multiplex PCR; TCRdb's version includes in-frame clones alone and lacks a portion of them. The sample lists more than 100,000 clones; 55% to 75% were seen once. The specimen sequenced was peripheral blood. The receptors originated from a human donor with acute or convalescent COVID-19. The donor label of this sample is uncertain.

V is TRBV7-9 and J is TRBJ1-4; D remains unclear. V was shortened by 2 bases and J by 7 bases, with 17 bases between the two germline ends. The CDR3 has 16 amino acids. The germline V gene encodes CDR1 SEHNR and CDR2 FQNEAQ (reference sequence). The CDR3 sequence is CASSLPRLGLVEKLFF. The CDR3 nucleotides read TGTGCCAGCAGCTTACCCCGTCTCGGACTCGTTGAAAAACTGTTTTTT.

The chain links TRBV27 to TRBJ1-6; 7 bases fit TRBD1. The germline gives CDR1 MNHEY, CDR2 SMNVEV (reference sequence). The CDR3 sequence is 18 residues long. V was clipped by 3 bases and J by 5 bases; unmatched bases: 13. The CDR3 region is CASSFGWAGGRNNSPLHF. In DNA, the CDR3 is TGTGCCAGCAGTTTTGGGTGGGCAGGGGGACGGAATAATTCACCCCTCCACTTT.

The rearrangement links TRBV5-6 to TRBJ1-2, with TRBD1 matching 9 bases. This CDR3 spans 16 amino acids. Trimming at V came to 0 bases and at J to 0 bases, leaving 3 bases not matched to a gene. Per the germline V gene, CDR1 is SGHDT and CDR2 is YYEEEE. The chain's CDR3 is CASSLGGQGSNYGYTF. CDR3 nucleotides: TGTGCCAGCAGCTTGGGGGGACAGGGTTCTAACTATGGCTACACCTTC. The full variable domain, with the rest looked up from reference TRBV5-6 and TRBJ1-2, is DAGVTQSPTHLIKTRGQQVTLRCSPKSGHDTVSWYQQALGQGPQFIFQYYEEEERQRGNFPDRFSGHQFPNYSSELNVNALLLGDSALYLCASSLGGQGSNYGYTFGSGTRLTVV.

This clone came up many times. The V and J genes are TRBV9 and TRBJ2-3, with 11 bases aligning to TRBD2. The CDR3 has 23 residues. CDR1 is SGDLS and CDR2 is YYNGEE in the germline V gene. V dropped 3 bases and J dropped 0; count of bases not matched to a gene: 24. In nucleotides, the CDR3 is TGTGCCAGCAGCGCCCGACAAGCCCCTAGCGGGGGGTCTGAGCCTATAAGCACAGATACGCAGTATTTT. This gives the protein CASSARQAPSGGSEPISTDTQYF.

This chain connects TRBV5-1 to TRBJ2-7; 14 positions match TRBD2. The CDR3 has 17 amino acids. CDR1 and CDR2 from the germline V gene are SGHRS and YFSETQ. Losses at the gene ends were 7 bases for V and 2 bases for J; bases not matched to a gene: 11. The CDR3 bases are TGCGCCAGCGGGGTTCCCGGGACTAGCGGGGGCACCTACGAGCAGTACTTC. Amino acid sequence: CASGVPGTSGGTYEQYF.

The chain is built from TRBV2 and TRBJ2-5, with 11 nucleotides matching TRBD2. With 0 bases clipped from V and 10 bases from J, the junction kept 7 bases outside the gene matches. The V gene's germline CDR1 is SNHLY and CDR2 FYNNEI. CDR3 length: 15 amino acids. Here the CDR3 DNA reads TGTGCCAGCAGTGAAGCGCGACCCGGGACTAGCGGCCAGTACTTC. It yields the protein CASSEARPGTSGQYF.

A word on this clone: Other DNA sequences from this sample encode an identical CDR3 as well. DNA for the CDR3: TGTGCCTGGAGGACTAGCGGGGGCTGGAACACCGGGGAGCTGTTTTTT. Its translation: CAWRTSGGWNTGELFF. The J gene is TRBJ2-2, the V gene TRBV30; 12 positions agree with TRBD2. The CDR3 is made up of 16 amino acids. Germline V gives CDR1 GTSNPN, CDR2 SVGIG (reference sequence). Trimming took 3 bases from V and 1 from J; bases not matched to a gene: 3.

V gene TRBV19 combines with J gene TRBJ1-6, with 10 positions matching TRBD1. Per germline, CDR1 LNHDA and CDR2 SQIVND (reference sequence). The CDR3 covers 14 residues. V lost 5 bases to trimming and J lost 8 bases; unmatched junction nucleotides: 3. CDR3 coding DNA: TGTGCCAGTAGTCGGACAGGGGGGGATTCACCCCTCCACTTT. Translating gives CASSRTGGDSPLHF. The entire variable domain, with the rest obtained from reference TRBV19 and TRBJ1-6, is as follows: DGGITQSPKYLFRKEGQNVTLSCEQNLNHDAMYWYRQDPGQGLRLIYYSQIVNDFQKGDIAEGYSVSREKKESFPLTVTSAQKNPTAFYLCASSRTGGDSPLHFGNGTRLTVT.

This clone was seen ten or more times. The chain joins TRBV7-8 to TRBJ2-6, with a possible D match to TRBD1 (6 bases). CDR3 length equals 16 residues. Germline V gene data show CDR1 as SGHVS and CDR2 as FQNEAQ. The V end was cut by 3 bases, the J end by 2 bases, with 11 bases between. The CDR3 loop reads CASSLATGAGANVLTF. The CDR3 nucleotides are TGTGCCAGCAGCTTGGCGACAGGTGCTGGGGCCAACGTCCTGACTTTC.

A few counts support this clone. V usage is TRBV6-1 and J usage is TRBJ2-6, with D tentatively TRBD1 (5 bases). CDR1 is MNHNS and CDR2 is SASEGT in the germline V gene. Trimming removed 3 bases at V and 4 bases at J, with 10 bases between. The CDR3 is 15 amino acids. CDR3 protein: CASSDQGYGANVLTF. The DNA for the CDR3 is TGTGCCAGCAGTGATCAGGGTTACGGGGCCAACGTCCTGACTTTC.

The J gene is TRBJ1-2, the V gene TRBV9, with 8 bases aligning to TRBD1. The length of the CDR3 is 15 residues. V gave up 4 bases and J gave up 8 bases; unmatched junction bases: 13. The germline V gene encodes CDR1 SGDLS and CDR2 YYNGEE. The CDR3 DNA reads as TGTGCCAGCAGCCCCCAAGACAGGGGATTCTACGGCTACACCTTC. Translated: CASSPQDRGFYGYTF.

The CDR3 here is CASSLTTGGGTEAFF. For the CDR3, the DNA is TGTGCCAGCAGTTTGACGACAGGGGGGGGTACTGAAGCTTTCTTT. The V gene is TRBV28, the J gene TRBJ1-1; 9 positions match TRBD1. CDR1 is MDHEN, CDR2 SYDVKM, per germline. The junction had 7 bases not matched to a gene; V was cut back by 3 bases and J by 5 bases. CDR3 length: 15 residues.

CDR3 DNA sequence: TGTGCCAGCAGCTTAGGGCCAGGGGGCTTTGGAAACACCATATATTTT. Translating it yields CASSLGPGGFGNTIYF. The V gene is TRBV11-2, the J gene TRBJ1-3; 8 bases map to TRBD1. V trimming: 1 base; J trimming: 3 bases; junction bases outside the gene matches: 5. CDR1 is SGHAT, CDR2 FQNNGV, per germline. The CDR3 is made up of 16 amino acids.

The V gene is TRBV2, the J gene TRBJ1-2; maybe TRBD1 (5 bases). V was pared by 9 bases and J by 2 bases, with 10 bases between. The CDR3 totals 12 residues. Germline V gene sequence: CDR1 SNHLY, CDR2 FYNNEI. The CDR3 coding sequence is TGTGCCAGAAGTACAGGCAACTATGGCTACACCTTC. It is translated as CARSTGNYGYTF.

The gene calls are TRBV11-1 and TRBJ1-6; D is unclear. From germline, CDR1 is SGHAT and CDR2 FQDESV (reference sequence). There are 15 residues in the CDR3. V lost 2 bases, J lost 10 bases, and 15 bases lay in between. CDR3 in DNA: TGTGCCAGCAGCTTAACGGGAATGGGATTCTCACCCCTCCACTTT. As protein: CASSLTGMGFSPLHF.

This clone was seen once. This chain links TRBV18 with TRBJ1-3; D uncertain. Germline V gene data show CDR1 as KGHSH and CDR2 as LQKENI. This CDR3 comprises 13 residues. V dropped 3 bases and J dropped 0 bases, with 3 bases sitting between them. Here the CDR3 DNA reads TGTGCCAGCTCACCCGGCTCTGGAAACACCATATATTTT. This translates into CASSPGSGNTIYF.

This clone was detected a few times. This chain uses TRBV28 with TRBJ2-7; tentatively, D is TRBD1 (6 bases). Per germline, CDR1 MDHEN and CDR2 SYDVKM. CDR3 length equals 14 residues. The germline V and J ends were trimmed by 6 bases and 3 bases, with 15 bases remaining between them. The CDR3 DNA is TGTGCCAGCAGGTCCGGACAGCGGTACTACGAGCAGTACTTC. Translated: CASRSGQRYYEQYF.

This clone was picked up a small number of times. The chain is built from TRBV10-3 and TRBJ1-1; 11 nucleotides line up with TRBD1. The CDR3 has 13 amino acids. Per the germline V gene, CDR1 is ENHRY and CDR2 is SYGVKD. Losses at the gene ends were 7 bases for V and 5 bases for J; bases not matched to a gene: 3. The CDR3 DNA follows: TGTGCCATCAAGGGACAGGGGGAGACTGAAGCTTTCTTT. Its translation: CAIKGQGETEAFF.

This clone was picked up one time. The chain has TRBV9 and TRBJ1-2, with D unclear. CDR1 is SGDLS and CDR2 is YYNGEE in the germline V gene. Trimming pared 2 bases from V and 3 bases from J, leaving 11 bases between. CDR3 length: 14 amino acids. The CDR3 protein is CASSVDFTHYGYTF. The CDR3 nucleotides are TGTGCCAGCAGCGTGGACTTTACTCACTATGGCTACACCTTC.

This rearrangement joins TRBV14 to TRBJ2-5, with D hard to call. V shed 4 bases and J shed 7 bases, with 13 bases lying between them. The CDR3 is 13 amino acids. Germline V gives CDR1 SGHDN, CDR2 FVKESK. CDR3 coding DNA: TGTGCCAGCAGCCCCCAACTCCTCACGACCCAGTACTTC. Encoded protein: CASSPQLLTTQYF. The variable domain in full, with the rest retrieved from reference TRBV14 and TRBJ2-5, is EAGVTQFPSHSVIEKGQTVTLRCDPISGHDNLYWYRRVMGKEIKFLLHFVKESKQDESGMPNNRFLAERTGGTYSTLKVQPAELEDSGVYFCASSPQLLTTQYFGPGTRLLVL.

This clone was seen repeatedly, ten times or more. The V call is TRBV6-4, the J call TRBJ2-2; D might be TRBD2 (6 bases). CDR1 MRHNA and CDR2 SNTAGT come from the germline V gene. V was pared by 0 bases and J by 5 bases, with 7 bases between. The CDR3 covers 14 residues. Here the CDR3 reads CASSDSGLTGELFF. DNA of the CDR3: TGTGCCAGCAGTGACTCAGGACTAACCGGGGAGCTGTTTTTT.

This clone was observed a few times. The chain recombines TRBV7-6 with TRBJ2-3; possible D gene TRBD1, 6 bases. The germline CDR1 and CDR2 sequences are SGHVS and FNYEAQ. This CDR3 is 14 amino acids long. Trimming removed 1 base from V and 4 bases from J, with 9 bases in between. The CDR3 sequence is CASSLGGHPDTQYF. Written as DNA, the CDR3 is TGTGCCAGCAGCTTAGGGGGACACCCAGATACGCAGTATTTT.

This clone appeared once. The chain combines TRBV5-1 with TRBJ2-5, with D possibly TRBD2 on 5 matching bases. CDR3 length: 14 residues. Germline-derived CDR1 and CDR2 are SGHRS and YFSETQ. The ends were cut back, 4 bases at V and 2 bases at J, with 12 bases in the middle. CDR3 bases: TGCGCCAGCAGCCCCGACTACAAACAAGAGACCCAGTACTTC. It specifies CASSPDYKQETQYF.

The V and J genes are TRBV5-1 and TRBJ2-1; the match to TRBD1 covers 8 bases. The CDR3 is 16 residues long. Germline V gene sequence: CDR1 SGHRS, CDR2 YFSETQ. V was clipped by 4 bases and J by 3 bases; unmatched bases: 9. CDR3 sequence (DNA): TGCGCCAGCAGCCGGACAGGGTCAGAGTACTACAATGAGCAGTTCTTC. This encodes CASSRTGSEYYNEQFF. Full variable domain (remainder filled in from reference TRBV5-1 and TRBJ2-1): KAGVTQTPRYLIKTRGQQVTLSCSPISGHRSVSWYQQTPGQGLQFLFEYFSETQRNKGNFPGRFSGRQFSNSRSEMNVSTLELGDSALYLCASSRTGSEYYNEQFFGPGTRLTVL.

The genes are TRBV19 and TRBJ1-4, with D tentatively TRBD1 (6 bases). This CDR3 region has 16 residues. Germline V gene sequence: CDR1 LNHDA, CDR2 SQIVND (reference sequence). Trimming left V 3 bases short and J 10 bases short, with 21 bases between. The CDR3 protein is CASSISDLGAQGKLFF. CDR3 nucleotide sequence: TGTGCCAGTAGTATTTCGGATTTGGGGGCTCAGGGAAAACTGTTTTTT.

This clone was counted between two and nine times. The rearrangement joins TRBV7-3 to TRBJ1-4, with TRBD1 matching over 8 bases. The CDR3 loop spans 15 amino acids. With V trimmed by 2 bases and J by 11 bases, 10 bases remained unmatched. Germline-derived CDR1 and CDR2 are SGHTA and FQGTGA. DNA for the CDR3: TGTGCCAGCAGCTTACTCGCAGGGGGCCTTCCGAAACTGTTTTTT. It is translated as CASSLLAGGLPKLFF.

The rearrangement joins TRBV5-6 to TRBJ1-2, with 7 bases that match TRBD1. CDR3 length: 14 residues. Trimming at V came to 3 bases and at J to 4 bases, leaving 6 bases not matched to a gene. From germline, CDR1 is SGHDT and CDR2 YYEEEE. CDR3 residues: CASSSRTGRYGYTF. The CDR3 coding sequence is TGTGCCAGCAGCTCCAGGACAGGACGCTATGGCTACACCTTC.